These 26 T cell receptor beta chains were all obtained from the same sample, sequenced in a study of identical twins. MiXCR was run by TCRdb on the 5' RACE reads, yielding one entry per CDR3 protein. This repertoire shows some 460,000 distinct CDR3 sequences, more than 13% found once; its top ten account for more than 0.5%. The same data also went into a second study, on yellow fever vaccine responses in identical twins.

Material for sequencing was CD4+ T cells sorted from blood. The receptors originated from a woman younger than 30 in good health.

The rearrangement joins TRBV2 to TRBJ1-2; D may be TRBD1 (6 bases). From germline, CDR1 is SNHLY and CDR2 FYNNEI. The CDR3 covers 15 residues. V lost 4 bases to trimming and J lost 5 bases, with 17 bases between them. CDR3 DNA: TGTGCCAGCAGTGTGCAACAGGGTGGGTCTTATGGCTACACCTTC. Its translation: CASSVQQGGSYGYTF. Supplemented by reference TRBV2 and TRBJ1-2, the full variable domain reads EPEVTQTPSHQVTQMGQEVILRCVPISNHLYFYWYRQILGQKVEFLVSFYNNEISEKSEIFDDQFSVERPDGSNFTLKIRSTKLEDSAMYFCASSVQQGGSYGYTFGSGTRLTVV.

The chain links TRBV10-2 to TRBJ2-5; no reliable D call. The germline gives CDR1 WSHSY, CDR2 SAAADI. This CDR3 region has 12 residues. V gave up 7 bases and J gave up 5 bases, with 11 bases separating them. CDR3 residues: CASKRVGETQYF. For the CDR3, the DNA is TGCGCCAGCAAAAGGGTGGGGGAGACCCAGTACTTC.

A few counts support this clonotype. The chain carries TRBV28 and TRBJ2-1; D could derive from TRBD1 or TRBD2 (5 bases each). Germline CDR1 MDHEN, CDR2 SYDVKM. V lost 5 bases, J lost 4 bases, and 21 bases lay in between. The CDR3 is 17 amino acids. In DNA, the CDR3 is TGTGCCAGCAGTCTTAGTGCGGGCAGGGTCAGATACAATGAGCAGTTCTTC. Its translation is CASSLSAGRVRYNEQFF.

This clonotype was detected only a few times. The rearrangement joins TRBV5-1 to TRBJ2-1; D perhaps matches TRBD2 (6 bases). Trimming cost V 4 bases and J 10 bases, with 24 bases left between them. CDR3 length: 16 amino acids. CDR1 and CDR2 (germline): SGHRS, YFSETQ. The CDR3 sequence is CASSPSGLVRGGEQFF. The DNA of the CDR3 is TGCGCCAGCAGCCCCTCGGGACTCGTCCGCGGTGGAGAGCAGTTCTTC.

The CDR3 nucleotides read TGTGCCAGCAGTTACTCGACAACGGGAGGCTACGAGCAGTACTTC. It codes for CASSYSTTGGYEQYF. The chain recombines TRBV6-5 with TRBJ2-7, with 7 bases matching TRBD2. There are 15 residues in the CDR3. The germline gives CDR1 MNHEY, CDR2 SVGAGI. Trimming removed 0 bases from V and 3 bases from J; junction bases left unmatched: 5.

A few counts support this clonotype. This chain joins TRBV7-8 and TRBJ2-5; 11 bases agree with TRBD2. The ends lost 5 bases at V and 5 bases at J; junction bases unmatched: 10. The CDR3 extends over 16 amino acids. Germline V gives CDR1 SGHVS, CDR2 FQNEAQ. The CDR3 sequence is CASSKNSGGAGETQYF. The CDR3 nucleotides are TGTGCCAGCAGCAAAAATAGCGGGGGGGCCGGGGAGACCCAGTACTTC.

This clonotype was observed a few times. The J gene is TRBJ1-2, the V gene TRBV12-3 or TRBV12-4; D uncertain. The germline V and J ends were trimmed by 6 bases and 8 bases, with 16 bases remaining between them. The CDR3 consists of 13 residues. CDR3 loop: CASSRKEGRGYTF. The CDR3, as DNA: TGTGCCAGCAGCCGAAAGGAAGGCCGAGGCTACACCTTC.

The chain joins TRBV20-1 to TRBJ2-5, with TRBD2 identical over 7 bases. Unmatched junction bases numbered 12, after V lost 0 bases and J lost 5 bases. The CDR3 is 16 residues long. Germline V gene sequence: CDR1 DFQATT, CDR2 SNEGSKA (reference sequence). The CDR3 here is CSARDLGGRSRETQYF. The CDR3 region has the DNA TGCAGTGCTAGAGATTTGGGCGGGAGAAGTAGGGAGACCCAGTACTTC.

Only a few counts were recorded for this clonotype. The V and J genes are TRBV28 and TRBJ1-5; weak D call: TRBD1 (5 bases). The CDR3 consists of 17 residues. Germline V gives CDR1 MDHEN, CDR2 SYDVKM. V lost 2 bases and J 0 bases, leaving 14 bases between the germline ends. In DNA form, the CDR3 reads TGTGCCAGCAGTTTAGGGGGGACCGCGTATAGCAATCAGCCCCAGCATTTT. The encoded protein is CASSLGGTAYSNQPQHF. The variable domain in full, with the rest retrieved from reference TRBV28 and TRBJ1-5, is DVKVTQSSRYLVKRTGEKVFLECVQDMDHENMFWYRQDPGLGLRLIYFSYDVKMKEKGDIPEGYSVSREKKERFSLILESASTNQTSMYLCASSLGGTAYSNQPQHFGDGTRLSIL.

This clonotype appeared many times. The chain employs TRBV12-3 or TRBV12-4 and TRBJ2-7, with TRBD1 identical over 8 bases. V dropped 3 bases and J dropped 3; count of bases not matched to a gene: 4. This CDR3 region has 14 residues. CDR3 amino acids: CASSFTGGRYEQYF. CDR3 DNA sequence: TGTGCCAGCAGTTTTACAGGGGGGCGCTACGAGCAGTACTTC.

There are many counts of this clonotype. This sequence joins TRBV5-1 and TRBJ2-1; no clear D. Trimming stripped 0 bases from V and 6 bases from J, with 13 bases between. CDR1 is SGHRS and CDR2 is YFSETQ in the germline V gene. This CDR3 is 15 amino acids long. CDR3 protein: CASSLDGASRNEQFF. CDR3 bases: TGCGCCAGCAGCTTGGATGGCGCCAGTCGCAATGAGCAGTTCTTC.

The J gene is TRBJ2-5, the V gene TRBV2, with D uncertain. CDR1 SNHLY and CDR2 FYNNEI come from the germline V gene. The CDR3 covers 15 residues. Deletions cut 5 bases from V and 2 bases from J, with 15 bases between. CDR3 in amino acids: CASSSAGSFQETQYF. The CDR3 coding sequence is TGTGCCAGCAGTTCGGCCGGAAGTTTTCAAGAGACCCAGTACTTC. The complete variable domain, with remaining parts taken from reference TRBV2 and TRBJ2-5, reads EPEVTQTPSHQVTQMGQEVILRCVPISNHLYFYWYRQILGQKVEFLVSFYNNEISEKSEIFDDQFSVERPDGSNFTLKIRSTKLEDSAMYFCASSSAGSFQETQYFGPGTRLLVL.

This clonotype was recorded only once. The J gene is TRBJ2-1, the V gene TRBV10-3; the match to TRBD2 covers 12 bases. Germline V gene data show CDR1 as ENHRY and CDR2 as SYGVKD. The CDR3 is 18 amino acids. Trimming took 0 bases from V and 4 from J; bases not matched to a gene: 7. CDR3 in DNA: TGTGCCATCAGTGAGTCGTCTAGCGGGAGGGCCGGGTACAATGAGCAGTTCTTC. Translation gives CAISESSSGRAGYNEQFF.

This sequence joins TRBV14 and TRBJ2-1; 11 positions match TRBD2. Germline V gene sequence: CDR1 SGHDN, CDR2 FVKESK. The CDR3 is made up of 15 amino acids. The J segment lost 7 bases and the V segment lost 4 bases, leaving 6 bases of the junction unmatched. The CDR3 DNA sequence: TGTGCCAGCAGCCTTCTAGCGGGAGGATTTAATGAGCAGTTCTTC. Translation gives CASSLLAGGFNEQFF.

CDR3 loop: CASGSTGRRTPLHF. The CDR3 region has the DNA TGTGCCAGCGGTTCGACAGGGCGTAGGACACCCCTCCACTTT. This chain joins TRBV27 and TRBJ1-6, with TRBD1 matching 7 bases. V shed 8 bases, J shed 11 bases, and the junction held 12 bases outside the gene matches. Germline loops: CDR1 MNHEY, CDR2 SMNVEV (reference sequence). There are 14 residues in the CDR3.

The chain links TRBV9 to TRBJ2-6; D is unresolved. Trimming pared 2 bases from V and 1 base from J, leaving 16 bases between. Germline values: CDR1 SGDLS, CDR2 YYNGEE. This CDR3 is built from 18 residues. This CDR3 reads CASSVTPGLASGANVLTF. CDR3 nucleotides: TGTGCCAGCAGCGTCACCCCGGGTTTGGCTTCTGGGGCCAACGTCCTGACTTTC.

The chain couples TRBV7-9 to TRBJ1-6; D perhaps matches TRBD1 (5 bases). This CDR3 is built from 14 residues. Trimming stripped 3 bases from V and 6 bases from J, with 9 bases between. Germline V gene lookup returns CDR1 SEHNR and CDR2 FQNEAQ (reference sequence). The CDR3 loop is CASSFEGLNSPLHF. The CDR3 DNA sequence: TGTGCCAGCAGCTTTGAGGGGCTTAATTCACCCCTCCACTTT.

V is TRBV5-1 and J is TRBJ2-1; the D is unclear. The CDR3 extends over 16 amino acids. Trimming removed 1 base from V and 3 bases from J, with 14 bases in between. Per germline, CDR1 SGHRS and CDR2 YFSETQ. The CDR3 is CASSLLGADGYNEQFF. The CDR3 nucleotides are TGCGCCAGCAGCTTGTTGGGCGCGGACGGCTACAATGAGCAGTTCTTC.

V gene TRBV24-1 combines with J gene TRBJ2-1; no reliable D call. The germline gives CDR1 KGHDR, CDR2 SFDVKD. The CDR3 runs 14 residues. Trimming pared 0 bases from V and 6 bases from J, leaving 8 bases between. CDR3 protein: CATSDLRQINEQFF. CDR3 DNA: TGTGCCACCAGTGATTTGAGGCAGATCAATGAGCAGTTCTTC.

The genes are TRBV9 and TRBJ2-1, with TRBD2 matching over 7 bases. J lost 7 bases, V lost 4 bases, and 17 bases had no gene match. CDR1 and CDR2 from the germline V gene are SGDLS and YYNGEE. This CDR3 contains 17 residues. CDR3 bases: TGTGCCAGCAGCTCTTCCCTTGGGCGGGGGATCACGAATGAGCAGTTCTTC. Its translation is CASSSSLGRGITNEQFF.

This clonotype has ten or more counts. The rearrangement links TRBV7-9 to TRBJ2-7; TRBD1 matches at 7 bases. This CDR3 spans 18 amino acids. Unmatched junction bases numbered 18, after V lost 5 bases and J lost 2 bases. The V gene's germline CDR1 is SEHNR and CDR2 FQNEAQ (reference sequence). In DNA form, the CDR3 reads TGTGCCAGCAGCCAACTCCTCCCGCGACAGGGTGGGCCCTACGAGCAGTACTTC. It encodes CASSQLLPRQGGPYEQYF.

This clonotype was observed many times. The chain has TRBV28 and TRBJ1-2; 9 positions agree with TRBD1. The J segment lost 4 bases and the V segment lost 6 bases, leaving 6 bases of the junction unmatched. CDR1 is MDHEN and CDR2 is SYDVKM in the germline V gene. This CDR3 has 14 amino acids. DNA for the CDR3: TGTGCCAGCAGGTGGGACAGGGTCTCCTATGGCTACACCTTC. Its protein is CASRWDRVSYGYTF.

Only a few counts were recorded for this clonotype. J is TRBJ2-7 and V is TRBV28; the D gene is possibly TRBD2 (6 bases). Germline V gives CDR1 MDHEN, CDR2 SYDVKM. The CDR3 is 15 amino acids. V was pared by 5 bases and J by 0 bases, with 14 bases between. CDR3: CASSPGLSNSYEQYF. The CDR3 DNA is TGTGCCAGCAGTCCCGGACTATCAAACTCCTACGAGCAGTACTTC.

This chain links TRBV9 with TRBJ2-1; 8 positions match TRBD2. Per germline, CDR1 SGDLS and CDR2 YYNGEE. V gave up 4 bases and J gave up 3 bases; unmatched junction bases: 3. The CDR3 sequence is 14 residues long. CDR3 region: CASSQGLVYNEQFF. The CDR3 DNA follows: TGTGCCAGCAGCCAGGGACTAGTCTACAATGAGCAGTTCTTC.

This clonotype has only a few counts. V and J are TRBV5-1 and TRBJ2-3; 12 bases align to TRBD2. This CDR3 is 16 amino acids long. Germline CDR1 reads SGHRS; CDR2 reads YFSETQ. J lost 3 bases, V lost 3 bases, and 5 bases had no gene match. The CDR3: CASSSGLAGLTDTQYF. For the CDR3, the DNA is TGCGCCAGCAGCTCTGGACTAGCGGGGCTTACAGATACGCAGTATTTT.

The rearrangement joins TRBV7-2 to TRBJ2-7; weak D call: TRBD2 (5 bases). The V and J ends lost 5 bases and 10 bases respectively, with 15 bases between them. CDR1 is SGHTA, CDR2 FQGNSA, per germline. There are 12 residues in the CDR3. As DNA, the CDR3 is TGTGCCAGCAGCCTACCCGCGGGCCTCCAGTACTTC. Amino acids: CASSLPAGLQYF.